This TCR beta chain was observed in a study of cytomegalovirus exposure and HLA in healthy donors. Study results and limitations: Segments of the TCR beta V type were, in most cases, productive about 87% or about 30% of the time in an earlier analysis. Donors were assumed by presence/absence analyses to have roughly uniform sequencing depth. Cytomegalovirus association was assigned to some 160 TCR beta chains.

Primers included in the PCR were 60 Vbeta and 13 Jbeta primers. Only in-frame clones appear in the TCRdb table, and some are missing; sequencing was by immunoSEQ multiplex PCR. The sample lists 150,000 to 200,000 clones, over 60% occurring once. V was shortened by 6 bases and J by 0 bases, with 15 bases between the two germline ends. This CDR3 comprises 15 residues. Germline CDR1 and CDR2: SGHAT and FQNNGV. With respect to this clone: Its matching antigen is unknown.

The clonotype was recovered from a male donor in good health and CMV-seronegative. The chain combines TRBV11-2 with TRBJ2-7; tentative D call: TRBD1 (6 bases). The sample taken for sequencing was PBMCs. CDR3 protein: CASRSGDIGSYEQYF. CDR3 in DNA: TGTGCCAGCAGGTCCGGGGACATAGGCTCCTACGAGCAGTACTTC.